This section outlines one T cell receptor (beta chain) sequence together with its context. Its antigen is unidentified. The sample belongs to a study of T cells in localized non-small cell lung cancer. V was pared by 0 bases and J by 8 bases, with 11 bases between. Germline V CDR1 and CDR2: SGHNT, YENEEA. The CDR3 spans 15 residues. The assay was immunoSEQ multiplex PCR, and TCRdb's table has in-frame clones only and misses some. Among around 4,100 clones listed, about a quarter were seen once. Study results and caveats: Tumor samples were not multi-region, leaving intratumor heterogeneity unexcluded.

This TCR came from a man aged 35 to 69 with stage II lung adenocarcinoma. The chain joins TRBV11-3 to TRBJ1-6; the D is unclear. The source was lung tumor tissue, collected before any cancer treatment. The DNA of the CDR3 is TGTGCCAGCAGCTTAGAAATCGGGTTTGATTCACCCCTCCACTTT. It specifies CASSLEIGFDSPLHF.